This TCR beta chain is from a study of T cells in Graves' hyperthyroidism and ophthalmopathy. TCR beta CDR3 region amplification was performed from RNA transcripts. The TCR CDR3 was amplified in a first-round RT-PCR using the HTBI primer set. MiXCR, applied by TCRdb to the multiplex PCR reads, yields one record per CDR3 protein. The sample has around 700,000 distinct CDR3 sequences, about 17% seen once. There are a few counts of this clonotype. The TCR originated in a woman between 45 and 60 years old with Graves' hyperthyroidism that later progressed to Graves' ophthalmopathy. The sample comprised blood.

CDR3 loop: CASSEDRVFGYTF. The CDR3 nucleotides are TGCGCCAGCAGTGAAGACAGGGTTTTTGGCTACACCTTC. This chain joins TRBV10-2 and TRBJ1-2, with 7 positions matching TRBD1. The trim removed 3 bases at V and 7 bases at J, leaving 5 bases unmatched. The CDR3 loop spans 13 amino acids. Germline assignment: CDR1 WSHSY and CDR2 SAAADI.